The rows below give T cell receptor beta chains drawn from one sample of a study of T cell responses to AZD1222 COVID-19 vaccine. Measured with immunoSEQ multiplex PCR; TCRdb has only the in-frame clones, and not every one. The table has some 94,000 clones, about 85% seen once. Sequences were derived from peripheral blood, sampled on day 0 of AZD1222 vaccination. These receptors all stem from an adult in good health. Each CDR3 is given with its conserved first and last residue. Each record gives: V gene, clone size, J gene, D gene, CDR3 DNA, CDR3 protein. A D gene is named only where the DNA matches it firmly. Clone sizes are given selectively: once, few, many, or a class where the clone is expanded.

TRBV11-1	NA	TRBJ1-6	NA	TGTGCCAGCAGCTTAGTCGTGGGCGATAATTCACCCCTCCACTTT	CASSLVVGDNSPLHF
TRBV19	NA	TRBJ2-4	NA	TGTGCCAGTAGTCCCGACATAGCCAAAAACATTCAGTACTTC	CASSPDIAKNIQYF
TRBV12-2	NA	TRBJ1-1	NA	TGTGCAAGTCGCTTAGTGTACCGATCGTTGAACACTGAAGCTTTCTTT	CASRLVYRSLNTEAFF
TRBV5-6	once	TRBJ1-2	TRBD1	TGTGCCAGCAGCTTGGAGACAGGGGTTCGGACGGACTATGGCTACACCTTC	CASSLETGVRTDYGYTF
TRBV6-5	NA	TRBJ2-3	NA	TGTGCCAGCAGTTACCTCAGGGGTACAGATACGCAGTATTTT	CASSYLRGTDTQYF
TRBV11-3	NA	TRBJ1-3	NA	TGTGCCAGCAGCTTAGATCTGTCCGGAAACACCATATATTTT	CASSLDLSGNTIYF
TRBV30	few	TRBJ1-3	NA	TGTGCCTGGAGTGTATGGGGAGTTGGAAACACCATATATTTT	CAWSVWGVGNTIYF
TRBV9	once	TRBJ2-3	TRBD1	TGTGCCAGCAGCGCGGGGACAGTTTCCACAGATACGCAGTATTTT	CASSAGTVSTDTQYF
TRBV7-2	once	TRBJ2-5	TRBD2	TGTGCCAGCAGCCGTTTCCCACTAGCGGGAGGGGGAGGGACCCAGTACTTC	CASSRFPLAGGGGTQYF
TRBV3-1/TRBV3-2	NA	TRBJ2-5	NA	TGTGCCAGCAGCCAAGAACCGGAGAAGTCCCAGTACTTC	CASSQEPEKSQYF
TRBV27	NA	TRBJ2-5	TRBD2	TGTGCCAGCAGTTCTGGGGGGATCCTAGCGGGTCAAGAGACCCAGTACTTC	CASSSGGILAGQETQYF
TRBV6-2/TRBV6-3	NA	TRBJ2-3	TRBD2	TGTGCCAGCAGTGCCGGGACTAGCGGGACTGGCTGGGGTACGCAGTATTTT	CASSAGTSGTGWGTQYF
TRBV7-2	NA	TRBJ1-2	NA	TGTGCCAGCAGCCTAGGGAAGGGGCGCATTGAAGGCTACACCTTC	CASSLGKGRIEGYTF
TRBV3-1/TRBV3-2	NA	TRBJ1-3	NA	TGTGCCAGCAGCAACAAGGGTATCTTTGGAAACACCATATATTTT	CASSNKGIFGNTIYF
TRBV29-1	NA	TRBJ2-1	TRBD2	TGCAGCGCCCGAACTAGCGGAGGGGACAATGAGCAGTTCTTC	CSARTSGGDNEQFF